This T cell receptor (beta chain) was profiled in a study of T cell responses to AZD1222 COVID-19 vaccine. The table came from immunoSEQ multiplex PCR; TCRdb's copy has only in-frame clones and leaves some out. The sample consists of 90,000 to 130,000 clones, about 87% of them appearing once. Trimming took off 0 bases at V and 5 bases at J, with 14 bases between the two ends. The CDR3 has 15 amino acids. Germline-derived CDR1 and CDR2 are SGDLS and YYNGEE. The sequence was collected from an adult who received the AZD1222 COVID-19 vaccine. The sequences come from peripheral blood, collected 28 days after the second AZD1222 dose. The chain links TRBV9 to TRBJ1-2, with unresolved D. The CDR3 sequence: CASSVASTPGYGYTF. The CDR3 DNA follows: TGTGCCAGCAGCGTAGCAAGCACTCCGGGATATGGCTACACCTTC.